This entry describes one T cell receptor beta chain. V dropped 5 bases and J dropped 1 base, with 14 bases sitting between them. Germline V lookup: CDR1 SGHAT, CDR2 FQNNGV. The CDR3 contains 15 residues. Together with a sample-barcoded 5' primer, a J-beta primer mix was included in a second PCR lasting about 7 to 11 cycles. TCRdb re-derived calls from the 5' RACE reads in MiXCR, one entry per CDR3 protein. The sample records 1,500,000 or so distinct CDR3 sequences, about 42% being singletons. This sample was taken from a study of blood T cells in healthy people across ages. Study-level background: Capture via template switching afforded approximately one barcoded beta molecule per two T cells.

The sample comprised blood. The chain has TRBV11-2 and TRBJ1-1; tentatively, D is TRBD1 (6 bases). The clonotype was recovered from a woman aged 18-30 years in good health. The CDR3 reads CASSHWTDSNTEAFF. The CDR3 DNA sequence: TGTGCCAGCAGCCACTGGACAGATTCGAACACTGAAGCTTTCTTT.